These 22 T cell receptor beta chains were sequenced from one sample in a study of control samples from healthy donors and cancer patients. This table comes from immunoSEQ multiplex PCR, and its TCRdb copy is limited to in-frame clones, with some not included. Altogether approximately 170,000 clones are present, roughly 91% being singletons, with the ten largest covering more than 1.3%. The source material was blood. These receptor sequences come from a woman aged 30 to 39 in good health.

The gene calls are TRBV6-4 and TRBJ2-3, with D maybe TRBD2 (5 bases). The germline gives CDR1 MRHNA, CDR2 SNTAGT. The CDR3 has 13 residues. V was cut by 3 bases and J by 3 bases, with 7 bases left in between. CDR3 in amino acids: CASSDWETDTQYF. CDR3 nucleotides: TGTGCCAGCAGTGATTGGGAGACAGATACGCAGTATTTT.

This chain uses TRBV5-5 with TRBJ1-6, with D unresolved. V was clipped by 5 bases and J by 9 bases, with 12 bases between them. This CDR3 is built from 13 residues. CDR1 SGHKS and CDR2 YYEKEE come from the germline V gene (reference sequence). The CDR3 nucleotides are TGTGCCAGCAGGACTCCCGGGGTTTCACCCCTCCACTTT. This codes for CASRTPGVSPLHF.

The chain recombines TRBV2 with TRBJ2-2; 9 bases match TRBD2. Germline trimming cut 9 bases from V and 3 bases from J; bases unmatched to any gene: 5. Looked up from germline, CDR1 is SNHLY and CDR2 is FYNNEI. The length of the CDR3 is 14 residues. The CDR3 nucleotides read TGTGCCAGAACGGGACTAGCACACACCGGGGAGCTGTTTTTT. It yields the protein CARTGLAHTGELFF.

The gene calls are TRBV11-2 and TRBJ2-2, with 8 bases matching TRBD2. The CDR3 loop spans 15 amino acids. The junction had 2 bases not matched to a gene; V was cut back by 2 bases and J by 3 bases. Germline V gives CDR1 SGHAT, CDR2 FQNNGV. CDR3 loop: CASSLKREYTGELFF. The CDR3 DNA sequence: TGTGCCAGCAGCTTAAAGCGGGAGTACACCGGGGAGCTGTTTTTT.

The table lists this clone with a count of one. The chain employs TRBV7-9 and TRBJ1-2; 9 nucleotides agree with TRBD1. The CDR3 is 13 residues long. Germline-derived CDR1 and CDR2 are SEHNR and FQNEAQ (reference sequence). Losses at the gene ends were 4 bases for V and 7 bases for J; bases not matched to a gene: 4. In DNA, the CDR3 is TGTGCCAGCAGCTCGGGACAGGGTCGTGGCTACACCTTC. It yields the protein CASSSGQGRGYTF.

The CDR3: CASSQGVGRGDTQYF. CDR3 nucleotide sequence: TGTGCCAGCAGCCAAGGGGTAGGGCGCGGAGATACGCAGTATTTT. The chain uses TRBV3-1 (or the pseudogene TRBV3-2) and TRBJ2-3; D remains ambiguous. The V end lost 1 base, the J end lost 5 bases, and 13 bases lay between the germline ends. Germline lookup yields CDR1 LGHDT and CDR2 YNNKEL (reference sequence). CDR3 size: 15 residues.

The count of this clone is one. The CDR3 DNA is TGTGCCAGTAGTATACGGGACAGGGGGCTCGAGCAGTACTTC. Amino acids: CASSIRDRGLEQYF. The V call is TRBV19, the J call TRBJ2-7; 12 positions match TRBD1. Germline values: CDR1 LNHDA, CDR2 SQIVND (reference sequence). The J segment lost 6 bases and the V segment lost 2 bases, leaving 2 bases of the junction unmatched. CDR3 length equals 14 residues.

This chain joins TRBV9 and TRBJ1-2; D is possibly TRBD1 (5 bases). Trimming stripped 3 bases from V and 0 bases from J, with 15 bases between. The CDR3 is made up of 16 amino acids. Germline lookup yields CDR1 SGDLS and CDR2 YYNGEE. The CDR3 nucleotides are TGTGCCAGCAGCGCCTTTGGGGCAGCCTCTAACTATGGCTACACCTTC. Its translation is CASSAFGAASNYGYTF.

The gene calls are TRBV10-2 and TRBJ2-1, with D perhaps being TRBD1 or TRBD2 (5 bases each). Germline V gene lookup returns CDR1 WSHSY and CDR2 SAAADI. V was clipped by 6 bases and J by 0 bases, with 12 bases between them. This CDR3 comprises 15 residues. CDR3 DNA sequence: TGCGCCAGCAGGGGGGACCCTAACTCCTACAATGAGCAGTTCTTC. This translates into CASRGDPNSYNEQFF.

This sequence joins TRBV7-9 and TRBJ1-2, with TRBD1 identical over 7 bases. The germline CDR1 and CDR2 sequences are SEHNR and FQNEAQ (reference sequence). The CDR3 sequence is 14 residues long. V lost 3 bases and J lost 2; bases outside the gene matches: 3. As DNA, the CDR3 is TGTGCCAGCAGCTTCCCGGGACAGAACTATGGCTACACCTTC. This encodes CASSFPGQNYGYTF.

The chain couples TRBV28 to TRBJ2-4; D remains unclear. Germline loops: CDR1 MDHEN, CDR2 SYDVKM. The CDR3 is 14 residues long. V was clipped by 6 bases and J by 1 base, with 10 bases between them. Here the CDR3 reads CASRTLGAKNIQYF. DNA of the CDR3: TGTGCCAGCAGGACCCTAGGCGCCAAAAACATTCAGTACTTC.

The chain joins TRBV4-1 to TRBJ1-4; D remains ambiguous. The CDR3 is 13 residues long. V gave up 1 base and J gave up 5 bases, with 5 bases separating them. From germline, CDR1 is MGHRA and CDR2 YSYEKL. Here the CDR3 reads CASSQAVNEKLFF. The CDR3 DNA sequence: TGCGCCAGCAGCCAAGCTGTGAATGAAAAACTGTTTTTT.

The V call is TRBV4-2, the J call TRBJ2-1; TRBD2 might be the D (7 bases). V gave up 0 bases and J gave up 2 bases, with 11 bases separating them. Germline CDR1 reads LGHNA; CDR2 reads YNFKEQ. The CDR3 runs to 16 residues. CDR3 bases: TGTGCCAGCAGCCAAGATGGGGAGGGGGCCTACAATGAGCAGTTCTTC. Protein: CASSQDGEGAYNEQFF.

This clone was seen just once. The chain has TRBV6-1 and TRBJ2-7; the match to TRBD2 covers 10 bases. The CDR3 loop spans 15 amino acids. From germline, CDR1 is MNHNS and CDR2 SASEGT. Losses at the gene ends were 3 bases for V and 0 bases for J; bases not matched to a gene: 2. The CDR3 region is CASSDSGGASYEQYF. The DNA for the CDR3 is TGTGCCAGCAGTGACAGCGGGGGGGCCTCCTACGAGCAGTACTTC.

The CDR3 loop is CASSSANTEAFF. The CDR3 region has the DNA TGTGCCAGCAGCTCAGCGAACACTGAAGCTTTCTTT. The chain recombines TRBV5-4 with TRBJ1-1; D is uncertain. From germline, CDR1 is SGHNT and CDR2 YYREEE (reference sequence). V was cut by 3 bases and J by 1 base, with 4 bases left in between. The CDR3 length is 12 residues.

This clone was seen a single time. This rearrangement joins TRBV12-3 or TRBV12-4 to TRBJ2-3; D remains ambiguous. V lost 5 bases, J lost 6 bases, and 9 bases lay in between. The CDR3 is 12 amino acids. The CDR3 protein is CASSRARDTQYF. As DNA, the CDR3 is TGTGCCAGCAGTCGCGCCCGGGATACGCAGTATTTT.

About this clone itself: A junction end diverges from the germline sequence, so it may reflect a read error. The chain combines TRBV29-1 with TRBJ2-7; possible D gene TRBD2, 6 bases. Germline V CDR1 and CDR2: SQVTM, ANQGSEA. The CDR3 length is 12 residues. Here the CDR3 DNA reads TGCAGCATTGAGATTGCGGGATACGAGCAGTACTTC. It yields the protein CSIEIAGYEQYF.

V usage is TRBV7-8 and J usage is TRBJ2-7; TRBD1 is a possible D gene (5 bases). Trimming removed 3 bases at V and 1 base at J, with 7 bases between. This CDR3 contains 13 residues. The germline V gene has CDR1 SGHVS and CDR2 FQNEAQ. The CDR3 here is CASSFDRSYEQYF. In DNA, the CDR3 is TGTGCCAGCAGCTTCGACAGATCCTACGAGCAGTACTTC.

This clone has only a few counts. J is TRBJ1-2 and V is TRBV6-5; weak D call: TRBD1 (6 bases). The CDR3 consists of 13 residues. V was shortened by 10 bases and J by 0 bases, with 12 bases between the two germline ends. Germline CDR1 reads MNHEY; CDR2 reads SVGAGI. The CDR3 DNA sequence: TGTGCCATCAAGGGGGGAGCTAACTATGGCTACACCTTC. Its translation is CAIKGGANYGYTF.

V and J are TRBV15 and TRBJ1-2, with 9 bases aligning to TRBD1. Germline V lookup: CDR1 LNHNV, CDR2 YYDKDF (reference sequence). The ends lost 1 base at V and 9 bases at J; junction bases unmatched: 3. The CDR3 is 13 amino acids. The CDR3 DNA sequence: TGTGCCACCAGCAGAGGGGGACAGGGTCGCTACACCTTC. It specifies CATSRGGQGRYTF. The whole variable domain, remainder taken from reference TRBV15 and TRBJ1-2, is DAMVIQNPRYQVTQFGKPVTLSCSQTLNHNVMYWYQQKSSQAPKLLFHYYDKDFNNEADTPDNFQSRRPNTSFCFLDIRSPGLGDTAMYLCATSRGGQGRYTFGSGTRLTVV.

The V call is TRBV6-2 or TRBV6-3, the J call TRBJ2-3; 7 bases fit TRBD2. This CDR3 comprises 15 residues. Per the germline V gene, CDR1 is MNHEY and CDR2 is SVGEGT. The V gene end was trimmed by 4 bases and the J gene end by 0 bases; junction bases not matched to a gene: 4. This CDR3 is CASSSGLGSTDTQYF. CDR3 coding DNA: TGTGCCAGCAGTTCCGGACTAGGTAGCACAGATACGCAGTATTTT.

The gene calls are TRBV6-4 and TRBJ2-6; D may be TRBD1 (5 bases). Germline V gene sequence: CDR1 MRHNA, CDR2 SNTAGT. V gave up 2 bases and J gave up 0 bases, with 5 bases separating them. The CDR3 is made up of 15 amino acids. The chain's CDR3 is CASSDRGSGANVLTF. In DNA form, the CDR3 reads TGTGCCAGCAGTGACAGGGGCTCTGGGGCCAACGTCCTGACTTTC.